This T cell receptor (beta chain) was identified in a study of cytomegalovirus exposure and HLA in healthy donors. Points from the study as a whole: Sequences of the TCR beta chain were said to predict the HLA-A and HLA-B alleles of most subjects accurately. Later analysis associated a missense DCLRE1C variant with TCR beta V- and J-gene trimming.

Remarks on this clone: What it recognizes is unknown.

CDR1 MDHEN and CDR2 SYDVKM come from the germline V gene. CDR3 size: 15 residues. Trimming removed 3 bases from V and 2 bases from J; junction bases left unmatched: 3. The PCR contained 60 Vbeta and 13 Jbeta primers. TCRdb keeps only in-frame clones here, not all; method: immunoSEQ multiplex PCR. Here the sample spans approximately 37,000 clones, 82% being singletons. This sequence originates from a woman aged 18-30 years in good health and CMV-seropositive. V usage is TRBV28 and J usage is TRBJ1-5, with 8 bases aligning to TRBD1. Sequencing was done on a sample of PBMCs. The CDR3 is CASSFYRGGNQPQHF. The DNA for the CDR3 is TGTGCCAGCAGTTTCTACAGGGGGGGCAATCAGCCCCAGCATTTT.